This T cell receptor beta chain emerged from a study of T cells in Graves' hyperthyroidism and ophthalmopathy (dated by TCRdb to between 2017 and 2020). For context, the study as a whole: Peripheral blood samples were taken at the time of initial diagnosis, prior to any treatment. To identify distinguishing TCR V-J signatures, a discovery cohort of some 100 patients was used, comprising fewer than 45 with Graves' ophthalmopathy and 57 with stable Graves' hyperthyroidism. Prospective prediction of ophthalmopathy was tested in an independent validation cohort consisting of some 18 hyperthyroidism patients and approximately 16 patients who later progressed to ophthalmopathy. The 75 to 100 discovery patients were divided at random into training and test sets in a 7:3 ratio. In addition, the study compared T-cell repertoires in thyroid tissue and in blood from roughly 6 Graves' hyperthyroidism patients. Once sampling was done, hyperthyroidism patients were given methimazole at a starting dose of 30 mg daily, whereas ophthalmopathy patients were given high-dose intravenous methylprednisolone. The paper describes TCR Vbeta CDR3 sequencing of 120 to 150 peripheral blood samples, made up of roughly 40 ophthalmopathy patients, approximately 76 hyperthyroidism patients and around 17 progressor patients. Results the study describes overall, beyond this receptor: No statistical method was used to set the sample size in advance, and investigators knew the group allocation. During validation, the model predicted progression to ophthalmopathy a median of approximately six months ahead of onset, with around 71% sensitivity and less than 85% specificity. A model built on a 13 V-J signature distinguished ophthalmopathy from stable hyperthyroidism, reaching about 88% sensitivity and about 81% specificity in cross-validation and 80%/75% in testing. Most expanded thyroid clonotypes (frequency above 0.001) were also found in blood, which suggests that blood repertoires may mirror thyroid immune responses.

CDR1 MNHEY and CDR2 SVGAGI were looked up in the germline V gene. The germline V end is reduced by 2 bases and the J end by 7 bases; junction bases left unmatched: 13. Measured from the cysteine to the phenylalanine, the CDR3 is 17 residues long. The entry retains the CDR3 DNA only, 51 bases that are in frame from base 1. Ophthalmopathy patients had moderately to severely active disease, Clinical Activity Score of at least 3, NOSPECS grade of at least 4, and duration under 3 months. The study excluded patients with uncontrolled infections, other autoimmune diseases, pregnancy or lactation. Diagnoses were established on the basis of clinical symptoms, serum thyroxine and TRAb, thyroid ultrasound, and orbital computed tomography. Ficoll-Paque density gradient centrifugation was used to isolate PBMCs from about 9.4 ml of fresh peripheral blood. Trizol reagent was used to extract total RNA, and RNA quality was then checked on an Agilent 2100 Bioanalyzer.

This clonotype occurred many times. Its antigen is unknown. Base-call qualities are not available, and no considerably larger clone is one nucleotide away. Amplification of TCR beta CDR3 regions was carried out from RNA transcripts. For the first round of RT-PCR on the TCR CDR3, the HTBI primer set was used together with the Qiagen OneStep RT-PCR kit. Libraries were constructed in a second round of multiplex PCR, after which size selection and purification were carried out. Paired-end sequencing of the libraries was performed with 100 bp reads on an Illumina HiSeq2000. In the original analysis: SOAPnuke was used to process the raw data, throwing out any read that contained adapters or uncalled bases, had a mean Phred below 15, or lacked an exact constant-primer or identifier match. High-quality paired reads were merged using COPE v1.2.5, and each unique nucleotide sequence was defined as a clonotype. Clonotypes were aligned to IMGT TRBV, TRBD and TRBJ reference segments using MiTCR v1.1. Only V-J combinations with frequency above 0.0001, covering approximately 99% of repertoires, were analysed. A TCS score was defined as the ratio between F50 (clonal expansion) and ExV (chaos), using BLOSUM62-based TCRdist between CDR3 peptides within each V-J. Welch's t-statistics and random forest reduced roughly 530 V-J features to 13, which were used in a naive Bayes classifier (R e1071). TCRdb cleaned the public reads at Q25 with fastp, built clones with MiXCR and kept in-frame beta chains. CDR3 protein duplicates are merged, each entry listing the most common genes and DNA. The V and J calls come from TCRdb's annotation, not from the publication. The sample table holds approximately 250,000 distinct CDR3 sequences, of which over 20% were seen once. The ten largest clonotypes hold about a third of the sample.

This clonotype originated in a woman aged 40 to 55 with Graves' ophthalmopathy. Source material: blood. Here the chain combines TRBV6-5 and TRBJ2-2; TRBD2 matches 7 bases in the middle. Here is the DNA: TGTGCCAGCAGTTACCCGGGGCTAGCGGAGTGGGGCGGGGAGCTGTTTTTT. Its translation reads: CASSYPGLAEWGGELFF.